The 5 T cell receptor beta chains presented below share a single source sample, sequenced in a study of beta chain features in type 1 diabetes. Expressed TCRB transcripts were sequenced after all isolated RNA was converted to cDNA. Only in-frame clones appear in the TCRdb table, and some are missing; sequencing was by immunoSEQ multiplex PCR. The sample holds 160,000 or so clones, roughly 10% seen once. Study-wide results and limits: Moderate but significant shortening of TCRB CDR3s was recorded in all four CD4+ subsets from Type 1 diabetes patients.

Antigens of these TCRs are unknown. The sample consisted of central memory CD4+ T cells from blood. These receptors were collected from a woman aged 25 to 39 with type 1 diabetes.

The chain carries TRBV15 and TRBJ2-7; 10 bases are shared with TRBD2. CDR3 length: 16 residues. Germline CDR1 is LNHNV and CDR2 is YYDKDF (reference sequence). Germline trimming cut 0 bases from V and 6 bases from J; bases unmatched to any gene: 8. The CDR3, as DNA: TGTGCCACCAGCAGAGATCAAGCGGGAGGGCCTGCCGAGCAGTACTTC. It is translated as CATSRDQAGGPAEQYF.

This sequence joins TRBV6-5 and TRBJ2-7; TRBD2 matches 8 bases. The V segment lost 7 bases and the J segment 3 bases; nucleotides outside the gene matches: 5. The CDR3 has 13 amino acids. Germline CDR1 MNHEY, CDR2 SVGAGI. The CDR3 spells CASMRGASYEQYF. As DNA, the CDR3 is TGTGCCAGCATGCGGGGGGCTAGCTACGAGCAGTACTTC.

This clone was found a few times. The chain employs TRBV10-3 and TRBJ2-3; 13 bases fit TRBD2. The CDR3 sequence is 16 residues long. The V and J ends lost 7 bases and 2 bases, in that order; junction bases with no gene match: 6. Germline lookup yields CDR1 ENHRY and CDR2 SYGVKD. The CDR3: CAINEGLAGATDTQYF. As DNA, the CDR3 is TGTGCCATCAACGAAGGACTAGCGGGAGCCACAGATACGCAGTATTTT.

This clone has a handful of counts. The chain joins TRBV6-5 to TRBJ2-1; 10 bases are shared with TRBD1. There are 15 residues in the CDR3. The germline CDR1 and CDR2 sequences are MNHEY and SVGAGI. Losses at the gene ends were 2 bases for V and 8 bases for J; bases not matched to a gene: 6. The CDR3 nucleotides read TGTGCCAGCAGTTACCGAGGGACAGGGGTGGATGAGCAGTTCTTC. This translates into CASSYRGTGVDEQFF.

This clone occurred a few times. V usage is TRBV4-1 and J usage is TRBJ1-1; 7 positions agree with TRBD1. The CDR3 runs to 17 residues. The germline gives CDR1 MGHRA, CDR2 YSYEKL. V shed 3 bases and J 1 base; nucleotides not matched to a gene: 11. CDR3 in amino acids: CASSQALDRSENTEAFF. The CDR3, as DNA: TGCGCCAGCAGCCAGGCCTTGGACAGGTCCGAGAACACTGAAGCTTTCTTT.